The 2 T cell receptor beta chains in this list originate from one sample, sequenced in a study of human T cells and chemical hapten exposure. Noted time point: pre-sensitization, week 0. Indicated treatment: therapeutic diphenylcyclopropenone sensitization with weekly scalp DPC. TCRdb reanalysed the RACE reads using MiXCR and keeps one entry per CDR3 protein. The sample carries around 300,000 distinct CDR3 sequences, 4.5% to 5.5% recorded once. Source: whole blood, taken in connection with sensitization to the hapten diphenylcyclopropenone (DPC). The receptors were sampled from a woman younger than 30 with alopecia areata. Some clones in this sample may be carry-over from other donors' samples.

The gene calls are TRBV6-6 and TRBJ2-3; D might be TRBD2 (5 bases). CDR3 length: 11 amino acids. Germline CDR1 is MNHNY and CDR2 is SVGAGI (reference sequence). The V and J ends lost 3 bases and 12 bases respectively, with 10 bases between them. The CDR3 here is CASSYGLPQYF. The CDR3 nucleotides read TGTGCCAGCAGTTATGGACTCCCCCAGTATTTT.

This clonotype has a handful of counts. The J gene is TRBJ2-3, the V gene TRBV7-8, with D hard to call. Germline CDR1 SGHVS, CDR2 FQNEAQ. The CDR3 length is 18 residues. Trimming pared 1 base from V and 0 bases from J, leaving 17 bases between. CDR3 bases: TGTGCCAGCAGCTTAGACAGCCACCTCACCCTTAGCACAGATACGCAGTATTTT. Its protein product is CASSLDSHLTLSTDTQYF.